These 17 T cell receptor beta chains came from one sample sequenced in a study of blood T cells in healthy people across ages. The use of a sample-barcoded 5' primer and a J-beta primer mix characterized a second PCR of about 7 to 12 cycles. TCRdb reprocessed the 5' RACE reads via MiXCR and lists one record per CDR3 protein. This sample yields about 970,000 distinct CDR3 sequences, of which roughly 50% are seen a single time; about a fifth belongs to the top ten. The specimen was blood. Receptors were obtained from an older woman in good health.

CDR3: CASSQSSRNNEQFF. DNA for the CDR3: TGTGCCAGCAGCCAAAGTTCCAGAAACAATGAGCAGTTCTTC. This chain uses TRBV3-1 with TRBJ2-1; D is undetermined. Trimming cost V 2 bases and J 5 bases, with 10 bases left between them. Germline V gene sequence: CDR1 LGHDT, CDR2 YNNKEL (reference sequence). CDR3 length: 14 amino acids.

This clonotype was counted between two and nine times. The chain couples TRBV3-1 to TRBJ1-4; possible D gene TRBD1, 5 bases. Germline CDR1 and CDR2: LGHDT and YNNKEL (reference sequence). CDR3 length: 14 residues. The germline V and J ends were trimmed by 0 bases and 13 bases, with 15 bases remaining between them. The CDR3 DNA reads as TGTGCCAGCAGCCAAGATCAATTCGGGACGAGACTGTTTTTT. Translating it yields CASSQDQFGTRLFF.

V is TRBV29-1 and J is TRBJ1-1; D gene ambiguous. This CDR3 has 13 amino acids. With 7 bases removed from V and 4 bases from J, the gap between germline ends came to 16 bases. CDR1 and CDR2 from the germline V gene are SQVTM and ANQGSEA. The CDR3 DNA is TGCAGCGGAATACAGAGCTCGGGCACTGAAGCTTTCTTT. This sequence encodes CSGIQSSGTEAFF.

Points on this clonotype: One junction end does not reproduce the germline sequence, and a read error may be involved. This chain uses TRBV4-1 with TRBJ2-3; perhaps TRBD1 as D (6 bases). The length of the CDR3 is 14 residues. Looked up from germline, CDR1 is MGHRA and CDR2 is YSYEKL. The CDR3 DNA is TGCGCCAGCAGCCCACAGGGCAGCACAGAGACGCAGTATTTT. It is translated as CASSPQGSTETQYF.

V usage is TRBV5-1 and J usage is TRBJ2-7; tentatively, D is TRBD1 (5 bases). CDR1 is SGHRS, CDR2 YFSETQ, per germline. Trimming stripped 4 bases from V and 6 bases from J, with 17 bases between. The CDR3 covers 14 residues. The CDR3 here is CASSPNAGKGEQYF. In DNA, the CDR3 is TGCGCCAGCAGCCCAAACGCAGGGAAAGGCGAGCAGTACTTC.

The chain links TRBV14 to TRBJ1-2; 7 bases agree with TRBD1. This CDR3 contains 14 residues. Trimming at V came to 2 bases and at J to 3 bases, leaving 3 bases not matched to a gene. In germline, CDR1 is SGHDN, CDR2 FVKESK. As DNA, the CDR3 is TGTGCCAGCAGCCAACGACAGGGCCACTATGGCTACACCTTC. Its translation: CASSQRQGHYGYTF.

This clonotype was detected only a few times. The chain combines TRBV4-2 with TRBJ2-4; D remains unclear. CDR1 is LGHNA and CDR2 is YNFKEQ in the germline V gene. There are 15 residues in the CDR3. Deletions cut 1 base from V and 6 bases from J, with 13 bases between. CDR3 amino acids: CASSQGTPKGNIQYF. CDR3 bases: TGTGCCAGCAGCCAAGGGACCCCCAAGGGAAACATTCAGTACTTC.

The chain uses TRBV12-3 or TRBV12-4 and TRBJ1-2; perhaps TRBD1 as D (6 bases). This CDR3 has 14 residues. Trimming removed 3 bases from V and 2 bases from J, with 10 bases in between. The CDR3 DNA sequence: TGTGCCAGCAGTTTCGACAGGCAGAACTATGGCTACACCTTC. Its protein product is CASSFDRQNYGYTF.

In its sample, this clonotype was seen once. J is TRBJ2-4 and V is TRBV6-2 or TRBV6-3; D is uncertain. The DNA matches TRBJ2-7 better at its end, which makes the J call doubtful. The CDR3 runs to 16 residues. Germline V lookup: CDR1 MNHEY, CDR2 SVGEGT. The CDR3 protein is CASSYPIETGPYEQYF. CDR3 nucleotides: TGTGCCAGCAGTTACCCGATTGAGACTGGCCCCTACGAGCAGTACTTC.

This chain joins TRBV4-1 and TRBJ1-5; D gene unclear. Germline V gene sequence: CDR1 MGHRA, CDR2 YSYEKL. V was cut by 4 bases and J by 1 base, with 11 bases left in between. CDR3 length: 15 residues. The CDR3 loop reads CASSPTPHSNQPQHF. In DNA, the CDR3 is TGCGCCAGCAGCCCAACCCCTCACAGCAATCAGCCCCAGCATTTT.

The chain links TRBV3-1 to TRBJ1-5, with TRBD1 as a possible D gene (5 bases). The CDR3 covers 13 residues. Trimming took 0 bases from V and 8 from J, leaving 8 bases between them. The V gene's germline CDR1 is LGHDT and CDR2 YNNKEL (reference sequence). The CDR3 is CASSQDRGEPQHF. DNA for the CDR3: TGTGCCAGCAGCCAAGATCGAGGGGAGCCCCAGCATTTT.

The chain carries TRBV12-3 or TRBV12-4 and TRBJ2-7; D is perhaps TRBD1 (5 bases). The CDR3 has 13 amino acids. The germline V and J ends were trimmed by 7 bases and 8 bases, with 18 bases remaining between them. CDR3 sequence: CASTLADRNQQYF. The CDR3 coding sequence is TGTGCCAGCACCTTAGCCGACAGAAACCAGCAGTACTTC.

The rearrangement links TRBV6-5 to TRBJ2-2; the D is unclear. The CDR3 has 14 residues. V lost 4 bases and J 3 bases, leaving 9 bases between the germline ends. CDR1 and CDR2 (germline): MNHEY, SVGAGI. The CDR3 DNA is TGTGCCAGCAGTTTTCAGGAATACACCGGGGAGCTGTTTTTT. Its translation is CASSFQEYTGELFF.

CDR3 sequence reads: CASSSPSGGISYNEQFF. In DNA, the CDR3 is TGTGCCAGCAGTTCCCCCTCTGGCGGGATCTCCTACAATGAGCAGTTCTTC. The J gene is TRBJ2-1, the V gene TRBV28; possibly TRBD2 for D (6 bases). Germline V gene data show CDR1 as MDHEN and CDR2 as SYDVKM. This CDR3 spans 17 amino acids. V lost 4 bases and J lost 0, with 16 bases in between.

This clonotype has only a few counts. The chain couples TRBV20-1 to TRBJ2-3; no clear D gene. V was clipped by 3 bases and J by 1 base, with 8 bases between them. The germline gives CDR1 DFQATT, CDR2 SNEGSKA (reference sequence). This CDR3 spans 13 amino acids. The CDR3 is CSASPFGTDTQYF. The CDR3 DNA follows: TGCAGTGCTAGTCCGTTTGGCACAGATACGCAGTATTTT.

This clonotype was observed a few times. The V call is TRBV4-2, the J call TRBJ2-7; D is possibly TRBD1 or TRBD2 (5 bases each). The V end was cut by 1 base, the J end by 2 bases, with 9 bases between. Germline V gives CDR1 LGHNA, CDR2 YNFKEQ. The CDR3 loop spans 14 amino acids. As DNA, the CDR3 is TGTGCCAGCAGCCAAGTTAGGGACCCCTACGAGCAGTACTTC. This gives the protein CASSQVRDPYEQYF.

The chain has TRBV7-8 and TRBJ2-7; possible D gene TRBD2, 5 bases. The CDR3 is made up of 13 amino acids. Trimming took 5 bases from V and 5 from J, leaving 13 bases between them. In germline, CDR1 is SGHVS, CDR2 FQNEAQ. The DNA for the CDR3 is TGTGCCAGCAGCACCTTAACACTAGACGAGCAGTACTTC. Protein product: CASSTLTLDEQYF.